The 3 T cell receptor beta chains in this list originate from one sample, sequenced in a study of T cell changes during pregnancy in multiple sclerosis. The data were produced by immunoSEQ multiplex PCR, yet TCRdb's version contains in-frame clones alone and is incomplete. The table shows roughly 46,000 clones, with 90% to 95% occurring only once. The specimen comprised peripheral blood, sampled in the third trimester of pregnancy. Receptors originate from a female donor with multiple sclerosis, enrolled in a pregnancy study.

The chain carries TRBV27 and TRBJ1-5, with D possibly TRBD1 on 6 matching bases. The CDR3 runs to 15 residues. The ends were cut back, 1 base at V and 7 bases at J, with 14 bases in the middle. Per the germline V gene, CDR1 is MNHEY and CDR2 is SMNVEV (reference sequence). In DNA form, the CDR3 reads TGTGCCAGCAGTTTATGGGCAGGGGTGGAACAGCCCCAGCATTTT. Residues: CASSLWAGVEQPQHF.

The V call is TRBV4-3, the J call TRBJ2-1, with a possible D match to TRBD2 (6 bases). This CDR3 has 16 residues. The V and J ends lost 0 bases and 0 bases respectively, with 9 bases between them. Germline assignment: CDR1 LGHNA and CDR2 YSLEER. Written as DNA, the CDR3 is TGCGCCAGCAGCCAAGATCGCGGGACCTCCTACAATGAGCAGTTCTTC. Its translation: CASSQDRGTSYNEQFF.

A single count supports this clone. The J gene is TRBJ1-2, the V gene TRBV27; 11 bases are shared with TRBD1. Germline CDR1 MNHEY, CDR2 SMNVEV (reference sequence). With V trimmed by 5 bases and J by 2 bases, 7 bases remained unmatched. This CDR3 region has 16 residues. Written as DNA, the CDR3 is TGTGCCAGCAGTCCATGGGACAGGGGGGAAAACTATGGCTACACCTTC. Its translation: CASSPWDRGENYGYTF.